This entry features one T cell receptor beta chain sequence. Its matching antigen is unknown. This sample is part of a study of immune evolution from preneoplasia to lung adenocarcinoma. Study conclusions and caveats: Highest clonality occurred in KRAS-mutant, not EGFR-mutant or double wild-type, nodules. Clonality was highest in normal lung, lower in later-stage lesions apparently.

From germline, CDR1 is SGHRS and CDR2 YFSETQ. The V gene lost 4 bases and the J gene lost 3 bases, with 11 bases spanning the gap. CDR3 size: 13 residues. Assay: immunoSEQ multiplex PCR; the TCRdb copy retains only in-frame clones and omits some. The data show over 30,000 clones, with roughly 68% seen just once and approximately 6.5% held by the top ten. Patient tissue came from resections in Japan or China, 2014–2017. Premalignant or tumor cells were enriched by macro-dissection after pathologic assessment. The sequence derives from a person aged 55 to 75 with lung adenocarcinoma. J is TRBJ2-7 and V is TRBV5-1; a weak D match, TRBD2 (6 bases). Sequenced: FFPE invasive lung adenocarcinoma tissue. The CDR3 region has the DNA TGCGCCAGCAGCATTTCGGGGGTCTACGAGCAGTACTTC. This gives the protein CASSISGVYEQYF.